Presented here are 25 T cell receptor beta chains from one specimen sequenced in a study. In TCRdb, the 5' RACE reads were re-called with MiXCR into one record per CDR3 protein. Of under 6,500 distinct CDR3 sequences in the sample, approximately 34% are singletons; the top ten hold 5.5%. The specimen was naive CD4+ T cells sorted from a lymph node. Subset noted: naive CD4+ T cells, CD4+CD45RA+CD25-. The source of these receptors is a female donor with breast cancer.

The CDR3 reads CASTRGGTGANVLTF. The CDR3 bases are TGTGCCAGCACCCGAGGGGGAACCGGGGCCAACGTCCTGACTTTC. The chain is built from TRBV5-5 and TRBJ2-6, with D perhaps TRBD1 (6 bases). Germline CDR1 is SGHKS and CDR2 is YYEKEE (reference sequence). The CDR3 consists of 15 residues. Trimming took 6 bases from V and 4 from J, leaving 14 bases between them.

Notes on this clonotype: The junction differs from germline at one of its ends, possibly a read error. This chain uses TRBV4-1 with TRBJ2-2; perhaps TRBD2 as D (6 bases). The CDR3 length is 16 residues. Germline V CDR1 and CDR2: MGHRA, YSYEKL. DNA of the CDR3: TGCGCCGGCAGCCGCCTGGTGGGGGGAGACACCGGGGAGCTGTTTTTT. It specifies CAGSRLVGGDTGELFF.

The chain's CDR3 is CASSTGSSTEAFF. The CDR3 DNA reads TGTGCCAGCTCAACAGGGTCCAGCACTGAAGCTTTCTTT. The rearrangement joins TRBV18 to TRBJ1-1; D might be TRBD1 (6 bases). CDR1 is KGHSH, CDR2 LQKENI, per germline. Trimming removed 5 bases from V and 4 bases from J, with 11 bases in between. This CDR3 region has 13 residues.

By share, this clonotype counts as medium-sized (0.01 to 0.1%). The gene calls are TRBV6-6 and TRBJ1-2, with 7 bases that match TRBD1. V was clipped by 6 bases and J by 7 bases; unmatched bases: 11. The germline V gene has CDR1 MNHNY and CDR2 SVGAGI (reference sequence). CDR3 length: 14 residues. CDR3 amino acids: CASSPGGRGPGYTF. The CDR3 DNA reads TGTGCCAGCAGCCCTGGGGGGAGGGGGCCTGGCTACACCTTC.

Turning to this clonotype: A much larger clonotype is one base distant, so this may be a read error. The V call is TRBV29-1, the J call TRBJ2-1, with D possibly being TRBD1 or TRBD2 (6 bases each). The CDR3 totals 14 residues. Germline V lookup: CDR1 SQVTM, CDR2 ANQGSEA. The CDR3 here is CSAEGGSSYNEQFF. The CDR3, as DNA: TGCAGCGCTGAAGGGGGGAGCTCCTACAATGAGCAGTTCTTC.

CDR3 nucleotide sequence: TGTGCCAGCAGCTTGACTAGCGGGAGCTACGAGCAGTACGTC. Protein: CASSLTSGSYEQYV. The chain links TRBV11-2 to TRBJ2-7; 12 nucleotides align to TRBD2. The CDR3 has 14 residues. Germline loops: CDR1 SGHAT, CDR2 FQNNGV. Unmatched junction bases numbered 0, after V lost 3 bases and J lost 3 bases.

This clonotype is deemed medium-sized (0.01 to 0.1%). CDR3 amino acids: CASSEARGRGYGYTF. The CDR3 region has the DNA TGTGCCAGCAGTGAAGCCAGGGGGCGAGGCTATGGCTACACCTTC. This chain joins TRBV2 and TRBJ1-2; TRBD1 matches 8 bases. The CDR3 length is 15 residues. V gave up 0 bases and J gave up 4 bases; unmatched junction bases: 4. Germline CDR1 is SNHLY and CDR2 is FYNNEI.

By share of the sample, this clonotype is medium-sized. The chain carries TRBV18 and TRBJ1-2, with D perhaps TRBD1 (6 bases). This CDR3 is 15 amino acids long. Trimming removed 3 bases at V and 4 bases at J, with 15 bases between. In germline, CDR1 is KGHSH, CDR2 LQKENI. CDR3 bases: TGTGCCAGCTCACCGTATGGCGGACAGCGCTATGGCTACACCTTC. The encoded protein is CASSPYGGQRYGYTF. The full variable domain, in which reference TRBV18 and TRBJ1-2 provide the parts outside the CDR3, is NAGVMQNPRHLVRRRGQEARLRCSPMKGHSHVYWYRQLPEEGLKFMVYLQKENIIDESGMPKERFSAEFPKEGPSILRIQQVVRGDSAAYFCASSPYGGQRYGYTFGSGTRLTVV.

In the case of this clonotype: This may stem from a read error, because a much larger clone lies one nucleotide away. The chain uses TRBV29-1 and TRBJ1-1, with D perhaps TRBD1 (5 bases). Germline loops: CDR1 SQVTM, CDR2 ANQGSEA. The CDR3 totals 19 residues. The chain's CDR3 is CSVEVQSADRGYMNTEALF. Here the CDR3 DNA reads TGCAGCGTTGAAGTGCAGTCGGCGGACCGGGGGTATATGAACACTGAAGCTTTATTT. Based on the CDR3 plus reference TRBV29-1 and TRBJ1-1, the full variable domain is SAVISQKPSRDICQRGTSLTIQCQVDSQVTMMFWYRQQPGQSLTLIATANQGSEATYESGFVIDKFPISRPNLTFSTLTVSNMSPEDSSIYLCSVEVQSADRGYMNTEALFGQGTRLTVV.

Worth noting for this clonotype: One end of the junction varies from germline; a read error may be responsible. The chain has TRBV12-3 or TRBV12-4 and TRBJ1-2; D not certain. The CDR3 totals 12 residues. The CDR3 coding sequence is TGTGCCGGCAGCGGACGTACGTATGGCTACACCTTC. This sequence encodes CAGSGRTYGYTF.

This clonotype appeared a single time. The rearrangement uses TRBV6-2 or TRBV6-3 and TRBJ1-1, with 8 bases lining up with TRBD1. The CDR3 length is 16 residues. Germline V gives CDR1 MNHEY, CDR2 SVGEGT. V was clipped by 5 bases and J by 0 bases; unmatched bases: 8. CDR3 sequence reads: CASSPRQGIMNTEAFF. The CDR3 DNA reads TGTGCCAGCAGTCCAAGACAGGGGATCATGAACACTGAAGCTTTCTTT.

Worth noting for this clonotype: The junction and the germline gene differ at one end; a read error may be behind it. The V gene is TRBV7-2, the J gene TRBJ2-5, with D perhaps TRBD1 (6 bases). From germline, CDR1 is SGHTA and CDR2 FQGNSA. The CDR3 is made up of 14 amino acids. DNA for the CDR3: TGTGTCAGCAGCCAGGGGTCTACCAAAGAGGCCCAGTACTTC. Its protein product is CVSSQGSTKEAQYF.

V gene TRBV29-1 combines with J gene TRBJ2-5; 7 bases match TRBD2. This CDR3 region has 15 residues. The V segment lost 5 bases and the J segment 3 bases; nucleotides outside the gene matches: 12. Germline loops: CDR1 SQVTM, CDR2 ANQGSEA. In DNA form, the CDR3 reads TGCAGCGTTTCCCGCCCGGGGCGGGGGAAAGAGACCCAGTACTTC. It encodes CSVSRPGRGKETQYF.

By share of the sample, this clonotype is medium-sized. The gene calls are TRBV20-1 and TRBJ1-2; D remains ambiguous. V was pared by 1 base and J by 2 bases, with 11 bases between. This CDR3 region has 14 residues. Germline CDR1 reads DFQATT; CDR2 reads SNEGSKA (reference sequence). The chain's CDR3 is CSARGTAANYGYTF. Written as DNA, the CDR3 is TGCAGTGCTAGAGGGACCGCCGCCAACTATGGCTACACCTTC.

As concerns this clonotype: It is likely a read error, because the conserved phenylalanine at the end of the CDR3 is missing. CDR3 in amino acids: CASSLGQGRNGYTY. The DNA for the CDR3 is TGTGCCAGCAGCCTTGGACAGGGGAGGAATGGCTACACCTAC. V gene TRBV3-1 combines with J gene TRBJ1-2; the match to TRBD1 covers 9 bases. The CDR3 is made up of 14 amino acids. CDR1 and CDR2 (germline): LGHDT, YNNKEL (reference sequence). V shed 4 bases and J 6 bases; nucleotides not matched to a gene: 6.

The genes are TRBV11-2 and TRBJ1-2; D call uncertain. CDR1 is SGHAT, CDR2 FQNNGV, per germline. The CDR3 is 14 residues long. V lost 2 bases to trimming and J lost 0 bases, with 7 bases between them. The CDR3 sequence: CASSLNTANYGYTF. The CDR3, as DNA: TGTGCCAGCAGCTTAAACACGGCTAACTATGGCTACACCTTC.

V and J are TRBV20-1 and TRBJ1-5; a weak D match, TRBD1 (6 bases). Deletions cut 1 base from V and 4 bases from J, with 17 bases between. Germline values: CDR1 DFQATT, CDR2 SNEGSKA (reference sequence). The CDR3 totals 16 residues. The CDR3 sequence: CSARVTQGIGNQPQHF. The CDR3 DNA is TGCAGTGCTAGAGTTACACAGGGTATTGGTAATCAGCCCCAGCATTTT.

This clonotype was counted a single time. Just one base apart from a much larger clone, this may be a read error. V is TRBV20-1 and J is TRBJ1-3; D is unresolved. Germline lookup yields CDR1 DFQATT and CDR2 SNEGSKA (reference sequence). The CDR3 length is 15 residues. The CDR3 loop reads CSTRDKRASGNTIYF. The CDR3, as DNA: TGCAGTACTAGAGATAAGAGAGCCTCTGGAAACACCATATATTTT.

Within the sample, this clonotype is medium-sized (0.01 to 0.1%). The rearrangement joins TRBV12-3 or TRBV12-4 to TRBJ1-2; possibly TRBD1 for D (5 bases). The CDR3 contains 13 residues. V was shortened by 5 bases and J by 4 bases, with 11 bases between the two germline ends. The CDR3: CASSTPGAYGYTF. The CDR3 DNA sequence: TGTGCCAGCAGTACTCCTGGGGCCTATGGCTACACCTTC.

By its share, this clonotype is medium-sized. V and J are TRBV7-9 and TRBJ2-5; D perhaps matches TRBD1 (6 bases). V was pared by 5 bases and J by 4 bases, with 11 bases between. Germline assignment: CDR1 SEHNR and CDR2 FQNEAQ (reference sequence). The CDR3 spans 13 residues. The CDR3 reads CASSLRGRETQYF. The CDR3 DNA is TGTGCCAGCAGCCTCAGGGGAAGAGAGACCCAGTACTTC.

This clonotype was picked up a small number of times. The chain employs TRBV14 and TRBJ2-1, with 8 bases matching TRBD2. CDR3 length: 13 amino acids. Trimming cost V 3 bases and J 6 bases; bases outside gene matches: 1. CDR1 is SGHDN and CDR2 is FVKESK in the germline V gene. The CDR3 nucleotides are TGTGCCAGCAGCCAGCTAGCGGGCAATGAGCAGTTCTTC. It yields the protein CASSQLAGNEQFF. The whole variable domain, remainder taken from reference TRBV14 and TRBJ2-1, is EAGVTQFPSHSVIEKGQTVTLRCDPISGHDNLYWYRRVMGKEIKFLLHFVKESKQDESGMPNNRFLAERTGGTYSTLKVQPAELEDSGVYFCASSQLAGNEQFFGPGTRLTVL.

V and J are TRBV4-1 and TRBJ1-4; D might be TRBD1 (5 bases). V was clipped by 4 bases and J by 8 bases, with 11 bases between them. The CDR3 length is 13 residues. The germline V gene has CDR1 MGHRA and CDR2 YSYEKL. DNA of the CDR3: TGCGCCAGCAGCCGGCTATGGGGGGAAAAACTGTTTTTT. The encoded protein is CASSRLWGEKLFF.

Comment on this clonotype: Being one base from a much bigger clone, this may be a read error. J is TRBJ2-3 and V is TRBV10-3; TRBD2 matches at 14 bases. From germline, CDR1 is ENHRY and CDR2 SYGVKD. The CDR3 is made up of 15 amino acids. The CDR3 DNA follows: TGTGCCACCAGTGGGACTAGCGGGAGTGCCGATACGCAGTATTTT. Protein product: CATSGTSGSADTQYF.

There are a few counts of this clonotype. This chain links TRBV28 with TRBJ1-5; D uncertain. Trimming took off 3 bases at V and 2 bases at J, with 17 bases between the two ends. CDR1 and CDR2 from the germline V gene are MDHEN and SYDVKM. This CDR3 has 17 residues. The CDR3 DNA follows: TGTGCCAGCAGTTTGTACAGCTACCGATCTGGCAATCAGCCCCAGCATTTT. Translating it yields CASSLYSYRSGNQPQHF.

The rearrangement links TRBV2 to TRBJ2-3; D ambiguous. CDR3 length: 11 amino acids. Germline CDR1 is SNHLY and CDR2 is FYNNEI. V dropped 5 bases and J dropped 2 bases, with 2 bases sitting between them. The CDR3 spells CASSFTDTQYF. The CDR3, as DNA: TGTGCCAGCAGTTTCACAGATACGCAGTATTTT.